Listed here is a single TCR beta chain. These data belong to a study of T cell changes during pregnancy in multiple sclerosis. The ends lost 2 bases at V and 7 bases at J; junction bases unmatched: 6. The CDR3 has 16 residues. CDR1 and CDR2 from the germline V gene are MGHRA and YSYEKL. Assay: immunoSEQ multiplex PCR; the TCRdb copy retains only in-frame clones and omits some. The table includes 90,000 or so clones, approximately 90% detected once. The clonotype comes from a female donor in good health, serving as a control in a pregnancy study. Some clones in this sample may be carry-over from other donors' samples. The specimen was PBMCs, collected in the first trimester of pregnancy. V gene TRBV4-1 combines with J gene TRBJ2-1; 12 bases fit TRBD2. The CDR3 region is CASSQLLAGGRNEQFF. CDR3 bases: TGCGCCAGCAGCCAACTACTAGCGGGGGGCCGGAATGAGCAGTTCTTC.